This TCR beta chain was obtained from a study of regulatory T cells in long-lasting Graves disease. Study summary: Disease was considered persistent Graves' disease after over 5 years of antithyroid drugs (with positive TSH receptor antibodies).

There are a few counts of this clonotype. Its target is not known. Unmatched junction bases numbered 10, after V lost 2 bases and J lost 6 bases. Germline V gene sequence: CDR1 MNHEY, CDR2 SVGEGT. The CDR3 consists of 18 residues. Construction of the TCR beta libraries employed iRepertoire HTBI primers in conjunction with Arm-PCR of CDR3 regions. In the source study's methods: Across the samples, identification revealed 55 to 80 TRBV and around 13 TRBJ segments. Each CDR3 protein gets one entry after TCRdb re-called the multiplex PCR reads with MiXCR. In this record, the V and J calls reflect TCRdb's handling and not the investigators' own analysis. The sample lists roughly 700,000 distinct CDR3 sequences, 30% occurring once. The study, taken as a whole, reports: Persistent patients shared 2,700 or so public clonotypes among themselves. Newly diagnosed patients shared fewer, at some 900.

Time point noted: persistent/refractory GD, antithyroid drugs over 5 years with positive TRAb. Construction of the TCR library relied on RNA isolated from PBMCs. This sequence joins TRBV6-2 or TRBV6-3 and TRBJ2-2; TRBD2 agrees at 12 bases. The material sequenced was peripheral blood mononuclear cells (PBMCs), taken when the disease was refractory, from a patient treated with antithyroid drugs. This receptor was obtained from a female donor with Graves disease. Here the CDR3 reads CASSYTSGRPRMAGELFF. In DNA form, the CDR3 reads TGTGCCAGCAGTTACACTAGCGGGAGGCCAAGGATGGCCGGGGAGCTGTTTTTT.